This T cell receptor (beta chain) was recorded in a study of blood T cells in healthy people across ages (dated by TCRdb to about 2015). For the study in its entirety: Template switching captured roughly one uniquely barcoded TCR beta cDNA molecule per two T cells in model experiments. Four age groups were formed from the donors: young (average about 17 years), middle-aged (around 41), aged (roughly 59) and long-lived (roughly 81). Age-related changes in TCR beta repertoire diversity were measured in the study by deep sequencing normalized with unique cDNA molecular identifiers. Two additional independent replicas of 1 million unique cDNA reads from the same blood draw were analyzed for two donors (one aged 18 to 30 and one aged 80 or older). To avoid experimental bias, donors of different ages were spread randomly across the sequencing lanes.

This clonotype was seen a handful of times. The specificity of this receptor is unknown. Base qualities are not at hand, and no much larger clone is one base apart. General findings and caveats noted by the study authors: The percentage of naive T cells measured by flow cytometry correlated strongly with observed TCR beta diversity. Bulk unsorted PBMC profiling prevented conclusive comparison of naive and antigen-experienced compartments. Compared with the aged group, the long-lived group had more naive CD4+ T cells, fewer expanded clones and increased TCR diversity, a pattern suggesting age selection. Estimates of total diversity based on one million sequenced T cells were considered lower bounds and underestimates. The CMV infection status of donors was not known, potentially confounding age-related changes in expanded clonotypes. Observed TCR beta diversity per million T cells fell roughly linearly with age, and a significant reduction was already apparent by age approximately 40.

Libraries were built with 5' RACE. Instrument used: Illumina HiSeq 2500. A second about 7 to 11 cycle PCR used a sample-barcoded 5' primer and a J-beta primer mix. A unique molecular identifier was introduced onto each TCR beta cDNA molecule by a template-switch 5' adaptor carrying 12 random nucleotides. Each sample yielded at least 3 million CDR3-containing paired-end reads. First-strand cDNA synthesis was performed from all RNA using the Mint cDNA synthesis kit, with priming by a TRBC-specific oligonucleotide. All cDNA was treated with uracil-DNA glycosylase and then went through a first 18-cycle PCR with the universal primers M1SS and BC2_uni_R. In the paper's pipeline: Normalization of each sample was performed by random selection of 1 million high-quality reads, each carrying a distinct molecular identifier. Reads with shared molecular identifiers were discarded instead of being binned into consensus sequences. MiTCR, set to a Q25 quality threshold and the strictest error-elimination algorithm, was used for CDR3 identification, clonotype clustering and error correction. A nonparametric unseen species model with Euler transformation was used to estimate a lower bound on total TCR beta diversity. Using fastp at Q25 and MiXCR, TCRdb reprocessed the public reads and kept productive beta chains. Rows are combined by CDR3 protein, so each entry shows the most common genes and DNA. The V and J calls shown here were made by TCRdb, not taken from the authors' results. The sample table shows roughly 800,000 distinct CDR3 sequences, and over 45% are seen once. The ten largest clonotypes hold 22% of the sample.

Trimming costs V 2 bases and J 2 bases, and their ends lie 10 bases apart. From the cysteine through the phenylalanine, the CDR3 covers 13 amino acids. The read is trimmed to its CDR3 DNA, 39 bases read in frame from base 1. CDR1 and CDR2 were assigned from the germline V gene as SQVTM and ANQGSEA. The donors were around 39 Caucasian individuals from Russia, aged about 6 to 95 years, who were systemically healthy. Approximately 9.3 milliliters of peripheral blood were collected from each donor into EDTA-treated Vacutainer tubes. PBMCs were isolated by Ficoll-Paque density-gradient centrifugation, with at least 6.5 million obtained per sample. Total RNA was extracted from PBMCs with Trizol reagent, with at least 6 micrograms obtained per sample. For every donor, an aliquot of PBMCs went through flow cytometry to measure the percentages of naive CD45RAhigh/CD27high T cells.

Sequencing used blood. The clonotype comes from a man aged 25 to 45 in good health. The chain uses TRBV29-1 and TRBJ2-7, with the identity of the D gene unclear. The bases read TGCAGCGTTGAAAAGCAGAACCCCTACGAGCAGTACTTC. This codes for CSVEKQNPYEQYF.